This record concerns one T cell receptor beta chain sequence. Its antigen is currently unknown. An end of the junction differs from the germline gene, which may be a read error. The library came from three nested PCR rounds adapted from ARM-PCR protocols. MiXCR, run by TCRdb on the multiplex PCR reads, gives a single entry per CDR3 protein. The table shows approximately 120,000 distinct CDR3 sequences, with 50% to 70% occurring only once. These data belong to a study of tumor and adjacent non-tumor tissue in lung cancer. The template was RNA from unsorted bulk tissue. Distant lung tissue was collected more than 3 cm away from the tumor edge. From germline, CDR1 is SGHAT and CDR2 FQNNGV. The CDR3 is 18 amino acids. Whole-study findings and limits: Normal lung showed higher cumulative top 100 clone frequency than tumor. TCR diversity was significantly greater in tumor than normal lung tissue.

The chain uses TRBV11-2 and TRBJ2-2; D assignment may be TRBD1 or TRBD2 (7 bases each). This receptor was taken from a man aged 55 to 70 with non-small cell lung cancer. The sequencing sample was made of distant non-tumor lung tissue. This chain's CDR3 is CASSSGLSGATNTGELFF. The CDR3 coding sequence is TGTGCCAGCAGCTCGGGACTATCGGGAGCGACGAACACAGGGGAGCTGTTCTTT.